A single sample is the source of the 30 T cell receptor beta chains below, sequenced in a study of CD8 T cells in Susac syndrome. RNA in amounts of roughly 0.5 to 1 ug was reverse transcribed with random hexamers. TCRdb called the immunoSEQ multiplex PCR reads again in MiXCR, with one record for every CDR3 protein. The sample has 150,000 to 160,000 distinct CDR3 sequences; 95% to 96% are singletons. The specimen was CD8+ T cells from PBMCs. The receptor set was obtained from a human donor with multiple sclerosis.

The genes are TRBV6-1 and TRBJ1-6; TRBD1 matches at 9 bases. The J segment lost 7 bases and the V segment lost 5 bases, leaving 12 bases of the junction unmatched. Germline CDR1 MNHNS, CDR2 SASEGT. The CDR3 loop spans 17 amino acids. CDR3 loop: CASSPMGSTGGNSPLHF. The CDR3 DNA follows: TGTGCCAGCAGTCCCATGGGATCGACAGGGGGAAATTCACCCCTCCACTTT.

V and J are TRBV4-1 and TRBJ1-1; D gene ambiguous. The CDR3 is made up of 14 amino acids. Between the trimmed V and J ends, which lost 1 base and 6 bases, there was a span of 12 bases. Germline CDR1 reads MGHRA; CDR2 reads YSYEKL. CDR3 residues: CASSQGNLYPEAFF. CDR3 sequence (DNA): TGCGCCAGCAGCCAAGGGAACCTGTACCCTGAAGCTTTCTTT.

The J gene is TRBJ1-4, the V gene TRBV5-1; a possible D gene is TRBD1 (5 bases). Germline CDR1 reads SGHRS; CDR2 reads YFSETQ. This CDR3 has 16 amino acids. Deletions cut 3 bases from V and 10 bases from J, with 22 bases between. CDR3 protein: CASSSPSGRGEGKLFF. The CDR3 DNA sequence: TGCGCCAGCAGCTCTCCATCGGGGAGGGGCGAAGGAAAACTGTTTTTT.

The J gene is TRBJ1-1, the V gene TRBV5-4; D unclear. The germline gives CDR1 SGHNT, CDR2 YYREEE (reference sequence). The V end lost 0 bases, the J end lost 4 bases, and 13 bases lay between the germline ends. The CDR3 has 15 amino acids. The CDR3 DNA follows: TGTGCCAGCAGCTTGGAGTATGGGGATCCCACTGAAGCTTTCTTT. Its translation is CASSLEYGDPTEAFF.

The CDR3, as DNA: TGCAGTGCTAACTTACTAGCGGGGGGACCTAGCACAGATACGCAGTATTTT. Translated, it gives CSANLLAGGPSTDTQYF. The chain links TRBV20-1 to TRBJ2-3; TRBD2 aligns across 12 bases. From germline, CDR1 is DFQATT and CDR2 SNEGSKA (reference sequence). The CDR3 sequence is 17 residues long. The V and J ends lost 4 bases and 0 bases, in that order; junction bases with no gene match: 8.

The chain couples TRBV7-9 to TRBJ2-7, with D hard to call. Germline-derived CDR1 and CDR2 are SEHNR and FQNEAQ (reference sequence). V dropped 4 bases and J dropped 3 bases, with 7 bases sitting between them. This CDR3 comprises 12 residues. The CDR3 protein is CASSSTFYEQYF. Here the CDR3 DNA reads TGTGCCAGCAGCTCAACCTTCTACGAGCAGTACTTC.

This rearrangement joins TRBV30 to TRBJ2-7; no clear D gene. Germline V gene lookup returns CDR1 GTSNPN and CDR2 SVGIG (reference sequence). The CDR3 sequence is 12 residues long. The V and J ends lost 3 bases and 3 bases respectively, with 9 bases between them. CDR3 nucleotide sequence: TGTGCCTGGAGCGACGACCGCTACGAGCAGTACTTC. Encoded protein: CAWSDDRYEQYF.

The chain carries TRBV7-9 and TRBJ1-6; 8 bases match TRBD1. This CDR3 region has 16 residues. Germline V gives CDR1 SEHNR, CDR2 FQNEAQ (reference sequence). Losses at the gene ends were 3 bases for V and 5 bases for J; bases not matched to a gene: 6. The DNA of the CDR3 is TGTGCCAGCAGCTTCGTCCAGGGGGCCGATAATTCACCCCTCCACTTT. Amino acid sequence: CASSFVQGADNSPLHF. Complete variable domain (other parts from reference TRBV7-9 and TRBJ1-6): DTGVSQNPRHKITKRGQNVTFRCDPISEHNRLYWYRQTLGQGPEFLTYFQNEAQLEKSRLLSDRFSAERPKGSFSTLEIQRTEQGDSAMYLCASSFVQGADNSPLHFGNGTRLTVT.

This sequence joins TRBV10-3 and TRBJ1-1, with TRBD1 identical over 8 bases. The CDR3 consists of 15 residues. Germline V gene lookup returns CDR1 ENHRY and CDR2 SYGVKD. V lost 4 bases and J lost 0; bases outside the gene matches: 4. CDR3: CAISGRDRLNTEAFF. The CDR3 coding sequence is TGTGCCATCAGTGGCCGGGACAGGCTGAACACTGAAGCTTTCTTT.

The chain combines TRBV29-1 with TRBJ2-2; the D is unclear. The CDR3 consists of 12 residues. With 3 bases removed from V and 4 bases from J, the gap between germline ends came to 6 bases. Germline loops: CDR1 SQVTM, CDR2 ANQGSEA. The chain's CDR3 is CSVDLVTGELFF. DNA for the CDR3: TGCAGCGTTGATCTGGTCACCGGGGAGCTGTTTTTT.

The gene calls are TRBV9 and TRBJ1-5, with 8 nucleotides matching TRBD1. This CDR3 has 15 residues. The germline gives CDR1 SGDLS, CDR2 YYNGEE. Trimming took 5 bases from V and 1 from J; bases not matched to a gene: 5. The CDR3 DNA is TGTGCCAGCAGTGACAGGGGTGAGAGCAATCAGCCCCAGCATTTT. This gives the protein CASSDRGESNQPQHF.

Concerning this clonotype: At one of its ends the junction is not consistent with the germline gene, which may arise from a read error. This rearrangement joins TRBV6-5 to TRBJ2-2; the D gene could be TRBD1 or TRBD2 (5 bases each). The CDR3 consists of 14 residues. Germline V CDR1 and CDR2: MNHEY, SVGAGI. The DNA of the CDR3 is TGTGCTAGCAGATCGTTTGGGGGCACCGGGGAGCTGTTTTTT. As protein: CASRSFGGTGELFF.

The V and J genes are TRBV27 and TRBJ1-1, with D perhaps matching TRBD1 (6 bases). This CDR3 is 14 amino acids long. CDR1 is MNHEY and CDR2 is SMNVEV in the germline V gene (reference sequence). V was pared by 2 bases and J by 6 bases, with 13 bases between. This CDR3 reads CASSLTGNRAEAFF. CDR3 nucleotides: TGTGCCAGCAGTTTAACAGGGAATAGGGCTGAAGCTTTCTTT.

The chain couples TRBV20-1 to TRBJ2-4; D not certain. V was shortened by 5 bases and J by 0 bases, with 23 bases between the two germline ends. Germline loops: CDR1 DFQATT, CDR2 SNEGSKA (reference sequence). This CDR3 has 18 amino acids. CDR3 nucleotide sequence: TGCAGTGCTCAAGGCACTCAAGCTCCCGTTCGAGCCAAAAACATTCAGTACTTC. Translating gives CSAQGTQAPVRAKNIQYF.

V and J are TRBV12-3 or TRBV12-4 and TRBJ2-3; D unclear. V lost 7 bases, J lost 5 bases, and 19 bases lay in between. This CDR3 is 15 amino acids long. The CDR3 DNA sequence: TGTGCCAGCACCCTAACTGACTGGTTTGAAGATACGCAGTATTTT. Protein: CASTLTDWFEDTQYF.

J is TRBJ2-5 and V is TRBV20-1, with a possible D match to TRBD2 (7 bases). V lost 5 bases and J 2 bases, leaving 18 bases between the germline ends. Germline CDR1 and CDR2: DFQATT and SNEGSKA (reference sequence). The CDR3 is made up of 15 amino acids. The CDR3 sequence: CSAGREGGGQETQYF. The CDR3 bases are TGCAGTGCTGGACGAGAGGGAGGGGGTCAAGAGACCCAGTACTTC.

The rearrangement uses TRBV5-6 and TRBJ1-6, with D perhaps TRBD1 (5 bases). V lost 0 bases and J lost 14, with 9 bases in between. The CDR3 has 12 amino acids. Germline V CDR1 and CDR2: SGHDT, YYEEEE. CDR3 sequence reads: CASSLADSSLHF. CDR3 coding DNA: TGTGCCAGCAGCTTGGCCGACAGTTCCCTCCACTTT.

The chain links TRBV5-1 to TRBJ2-1, with no clear D. Deletions cut 1 base from V and 3 bases from J, with 8 bases between. From germline, CDR1 is SGHRS and CDR2 YFSETQ. The CDR3 is 14 residues long. The CDR3 coding sequence is TGCGCCAGCAGCTTGAGCCAGGTCTACAATGAGCAGTTCTTC. This sequence encodes CASSLSQVYNEQFF.

The rearrangement uses TRBV30 and TRBJ1-5; no reliable D call. CDR1 and CDR2 from the germline V gene are GTSNPN and SVGIG (reference sequence). CDR3 length: 13 amino acids. The V end was cut by 0 bases, the J end by 3 bases, with 6 bases between. In nucleotides, the CDR3 is TGTGCCTGGAGTGTGACGGTCAATCAGCCCCAGCATTTT. Its protein product is CAWSVTVNQPQHF.

This chain uses TRBV27 with TRBJ1-4; 8 nucleotides match TRBD1. The CDR3 covers 15 residues. Germline lookup yields CDR1 MNHEY and CDR2 SMNVEV (reference sequence). Losses at the gene ends were 5 bases for V and 4 bases for J; bases not matched to a gene: 6. The CDR3 spells CASSPLTGVNEKLFF. CDR3 nucleotide sequence: TGTGCCAGCAGTCCGTTGACAGGGGTTAATGAAAAACTGTTTTTT. Full variable domain (remainder filled in from reference TRBV27 and TRBJ1-4): EAQVTQNPRYLITVTGKKLTVTCSQNMNHEYMSWYRQDPGLGLRQIYYSMNVEVTDKGDVPEGYKVSRKEKRNFPLILESPSPNQTSLYFCASSPLTGVNEKLFFGSGTQLSVL.

This CDR3 is CASSASGVRDEQYF. CDR3 coding DNA: TGTGCCAGCAGCGCCTCCGGGGTAAGGGACGAGCAGTACTTC. The chain is built from TRBV9 and TRBJ2-7, with D perhaps TRBD2 (5 bases). Germline V lookup: CDR1 SGDLS, CDR2 YYNGEE. This CDR3 has 14 residues. Trimming shortened V by 3 bases and J by 5 bases, and 15 bases separated the two germline ends.

The rearrangement uses TRBV7-3 and TRBJ2-5; 7 positions agree with TRBD1. This CDR3 comprises 16 residues. The trim removed 2 bases at V and 2 bases at J, leaving 8 bases unmatched. Germline loops: CDR1 SGHTA, CDR2 FQGTGA. CDR3 loop: CASSLLGRGSQETQYF. The CDR3 nucleotides are TGTGCCAGCAGCTTACTGGGCAGGGGGTCACAAGAGACCCAGTACTTC. Based on the CDR3 plus reference TRBV7-3 and TRBJ2-5, the full variable domain is GAGVSQTPSNKVTEKGKYVELRCDPISGHTALYWYRQSLGQGPEFLIYFQGTGAADDSGLPNDRFFAVRPEGSVSTLKIQRTERGDSAVYLCASSLLGRGSQETQYFGPGTRLLVL.

V is TRBV14 and J is TRBJ2-3; D may be TRBD1 (5 bases). Trimming cost V 4 bases and J 4 bases, with 12 bases left between them. The CDR3 runs to 14 residues. Germline CDR1 SGHDN, CDR2 FVKESK. The DNA for the CDR3 is TGTGCCAGCAGCCTATCCCAAGGGGCAGATACGCAGTATTTT. As protein: CASSLSQGADTQYF.

J is TRBJ2-7 and V is TRBV9; D is unresolved. Germline V gene sequence: CDR1 SGDLS, CDR2 YYNGEE. The CDR3 extends over 17 amino acids. V lost 0 bases, J lost 2 bases, and 18 bases lay in between. This CDR3 is CASSVGVVGQEPYEQYF. The CDR3 coding sequence is TGTGCCAGCAGCGTAGGGGTCGTAGGGCAGGAGCCCTACGAGCAGTACTTC.

This clonotype was picked up a small number of times. The chain couples TRBV9 to TRBJ2-2; D is undetermined. There are 13 residues in the CDR3. The V end lost 4 bases, the J end lost 2 bases, and 6 bases lay between the germline ends. Germline lookup yields CDR1 SGDLS and CDR2 YYNGEE. The CDR3 reads CASSSANTGELFF. CDR3 DNA: TGTGCCAGCAGCTCGGCCAACACCGGGGAGCTGTTTTTT.

This chain links TRBV28 with TRBJ1-2, with 9 positions matching TRBD1. The CDR3 contains 12 residues. J was trimmed by 6 bases and V by 8 bases; bases with no gene match: 4. Germline V CDR1 and CDR2: MDHEN, SYDVKM. The CDR3, as DNA: TGTGCCAGCCGACAGGGGGATGATGGCTACACCTTC. As protein: CASRQGDDGYTF.

This clonotype was detected only once. V and J are TRBV7-9 and TRBJ1-2, with D possibly matching TRBD1 (6 bases). This CDR3 region has 14 residues. CDR1 and CDR2 from the germline V gene are SEHNR and FQNEAQ (reference sequence). With 5 bases removed from V and 5 bases from J, the gap between germline ends came to 15 bases. CDR3 sequence (DNA): TGTGCCAGCAGCCCAGGGGCAGCGACTTATGGCTACACCTTC. The encoded protein is CASSPGAATYGYTF.

This clonotype was seen a single time. The chain joins TRBV20-1 to TRBJ2-3; 7 positions agree with TRBD2. CDR3 length: 17 amino acids. The germline V gene has CDR1 DFQATT and CDR2 SNEGSKA (reference sequence). Trimming took 5 bases from V and 0 from J; bases not matched to a gene: 14. CDR3 in amino acids: CSAVIGRAGTSTDTQYF. Here the CDR3 DNA reads TGCAGTGCTGTTATTGGACGAGCGGGGACTAGCACAGATACGCAGTATTTT.

The chain joins TRBV20-1 to TRBJ1-2; D possibly corresponds to TRBD1 (5 bases). Trimming shortened V by 7 bases and J by 8 bases, and 17 bases separated the two germline ends. The V gene's germline CDR1 is DFQATT and CDR2 SNEGSKA (reference sequence). This CDR3 comprises 12 residues. The chain's CDR3 is CSGRSGSQGYTF. In DNA, the CDR3 is TGCAGTGGGCGATCAGGGTCCCAAGGCTACACCTTC.

V usage is TRBV2 and J usage is TRBJ2-7; maybe TRBD1 (6 bases). Germline V gene sequence: CDR1 SNHLY, CDR2 FYNNEI. Between the trimmed V and J ends, which lost 7 bases and 7 bases, there was a span of 20 bases. The CDR3 consists of 14 residues. The chain's CDR3 is CASTSGQVLVEQYF. CDR3 nucleotide sequence: TGTGCCAGCACTTCGGGACAAGTTCTCGTTGAGCAGTACTTC.